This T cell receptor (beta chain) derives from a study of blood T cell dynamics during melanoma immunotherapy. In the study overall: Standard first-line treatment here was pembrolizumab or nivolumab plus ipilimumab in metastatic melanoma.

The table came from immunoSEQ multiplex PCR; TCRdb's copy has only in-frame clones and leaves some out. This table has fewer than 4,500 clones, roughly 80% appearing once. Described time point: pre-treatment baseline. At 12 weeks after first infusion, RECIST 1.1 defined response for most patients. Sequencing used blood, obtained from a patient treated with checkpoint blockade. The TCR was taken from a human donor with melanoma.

CDR3: CASSFEPDQPQHF. The CDR3 DNA reads TGTGCCAGCAGCTTCGAGCCGGATCAGCCCCAGCATTTT. The chain is built from TRBV7-9 and TRBJ1-5; D not resolved. CDR1 and CDR2 from the germline V gene are SEHNR and FQNEAQ (reference sequence). The CDR3 is made up of 13 amino acids. Trimming left V 3 bases short and J 5 bases short, with 8 bases between.